The 26 T cell receptor beta chains presented below share a single source sample, sequenced in a study of Tregs in tolerant kidney transplant recipients. Mixed chimerism was transient after nonmyeloablative marrow transplants from related graft donors. Using immunoSEQ multiplex PCR, the repertoire was profiled, and TCRdb retains in-frame clones only, with some absent. The listing contains approximately 11,000 clones. The material sequenced was CD8+ T cells from blood (PBMCs), taken 24 months after the transplant. The receptors derive from a human patient who received a combined kidney and bone marrow transplant. A share of the T cells may be of graft donor origin.

The sequenced part of the CDR3 DNA is TGTGCCAGCAGCTCCCGACTAGCGGGAGGGGAGACC. It codes for CASSSRLAGGET. The full CDR3 protein is CASSSRLAGGETQYF. V gene TRBV7-6 combines with J gene TRBJ2-5; TRBD2 matches at 14 bases. With the read ending 3 residues before the CDR3 end, the germline J gene is used to fill in that end. Germline V gene lookup returns CDR1 SGHVS and CDR2 FNYEAQ. The junction had 3 bases not matched to a gene; V was cut back by 4 bases and J by 5 bases. The CDR3 loop spans 15 amino acids.

Comment on this clone: The read is 3 residues too short to cover the CDR3 end, so that end is filled in from the germline J gene. The rearrangement joins TRBV7-3 to TRBJ2-1; D may be TRBD2 (6 bases). CDR3 size: 13 residues. V lost 6 bases and J 9 bases, leaving 15 bases between the germline ends. Germline V gives CDR1 SGHTA, CDR2 FQGTGA. The CDR3 protein is CASRGVPGGEQFF. The part of the CDR3 DNA that was read is TGTGCCAGCAGAGGTGTTCCCGGGGGTGAG.

A word on this clone: The CDR3 end is not reached by the read, which stops 3 residues before it; the germline J gene fills it in. The chain uses TRBV7-6 and TRBJ1-1; D is ambiguous. V was clipped by 4 bases and J by 5 bases, with 8 bases between them. Germline V gives CDR1 SGHVS, CDR2 FNYEAQ. There are 12 residues in the CDR3. The CDR3 DNA, read in part, is TGTGCCAGCAGCTCACAAGGGACTGAA. It specifies CASSSQGTE. The full CDR3 is CASSSQGTEAFF. The complete variable domain, with remaining parts taken from reference TRBV7-6 and TRBJ1-1, reads GAGVSQSPRYKVTKRGQDVALRCDPISGHVSLYWYRQALGQGPEFLTYFNYEAQQDKSGLPNDRFSAERPEGSISTLTIQRTEQRDSAMYRCASSSQGTEAFFGQGTRLTVV.

Comment on this clone: The read gets to within 3 residues of the CDR3 end, and the germline J gene fills in the rest. The gene calls are TRBV20-1 and TRBJ2-7, with 12 bases identical to TRBD2. V lost 6 bases to trimming and J lost 4 bases; unmatched junction nucleotides: 10. The CDR3 extends over 15 amino acids. The germline V gene has CDR1 DFQATT and CDR2 SNEGSKA (reference sequence). CDR3 DNA (partial): TGCAGTGCGAGGGGGACTAGCGGGTTCGTGTACGAG. Translation: CSARGTSGFVYE. The entire CDR3 protein is CSARGTSGFVYEQYF.

About this clone itself: The read ends 3 residues early relative to the CDR3; the germline J gene fills the gap. The genes are TRBV6-2 or TRBV6-3 and TRBJ2-7; TRBD2 matches 9 bases. The germline gives CDR1 MNHEY, CDR2 SVGEGT. The CDR3 length is 13 residues. Unmatched junction bases numbered 4, after V lost 8 bases and J lost 2 bases. The CDR3 bases that were read are TGTGCCAGCCGACTAGCGGCTGCCTACGAG. Translation: CASRLAAAYE. In full, the CDR3 reads CASRLAAAYEQYF.

In regard to this clone: From the germline J gene comes the end of the CDR3, since the read stops 3 residues before it. The chain couples TRBV2 to TRBJ2-7, with TRBD2 as a possible D gene (6 bases). V lost 9 bases and J 4 bases, leaving 22 bases between the germline ends. Per the germline V gene, CDR1 is SNHLY and CDR2 is FYNNEI. The CDR3 loop spans 15 amino acids. The CDR3 loop reads CARRRVGPLFYEQYF. The part of the CDR3 DNA that was read is TGTGCCAGAAGGAGGGTGGGCCCTCTGTTTTACGAG. The full variable domain, in which reference TRBV2 and TRBJ2-7 provide the parts outside the CDR3, is EPEVTQTPSHQVTQMGQEVILRCVPISNHLYFYWYRQILGQKVEFLVSFYNNEISEKSEIFDDQFSVERPDGSNFTLKIRSTKLEDSAMYFCARRRVGPLFYEQYFGPGTRLTVT.

Concerning this clone: The CDR3 end falls 3 residues outside the read, so it is completed with the germline J gene. The rearrangement links TRBV5-4 to TRBJ2-1, with 9 bases aligning to TRBD2. Germline lookup yields CDR1 SGHNT and CDR2 YYREEE (reference sequence). This CDR3 has 14 amino acids. V lost 6 bases and J lost 6; bases outside the gene matches: 7. The covered CDR3 bases are TGTGCCAGCATGCGACTAGCGGAAACCAATGAG. It codes for CASMRLAETNE. The full CDR3 protein is CASMRLAETNEQFF.

A word on this clone: The read comes to an end 3 residues before the CDR3 does, leaving the germline J gene to fill in the end. The V gene is TRBV29-1, the J gene TRBJ2-7; 8 positions agree with TRBD2. The ends lost 4 bases at V and 3 bases at J; junction bases unmatched: 5. The CDR3 is made up of 13 amino acids. Germline CDR1 reads SQVTM; CDR2 reads ANQGSEA. This CDR3 reads CSVGAGGDYEQYF. The part of the CDR3 DNA that was read is TGCAGCGTTGGGGCGGGAGGCGACTACGAG.

About this clone itself: Read data end 3 residues before the CDR3 end; the end is taken from the germline J gene. The chain employs TRBV11-1 and TRBJ2-7; 11 nucleotides line up with TRBD1. The CDR3 is 15 residues long. Germline V gene data show CDR1 as SGHAT and CDR2 as FQDESV (reference sequence). V lost 6 bases to trimming and J lost 3 bases; unmatched junction nucleotides: 7. The sequenced CDR3 bases are TGTGCCAGCAGTGCGGGACAGGGGGTCGGCTACGAG. Translating gives CASSAGQGVGYE. The whole CDR3 region reads CASSAGQGVGYEQYF.

With respect to this clone: The read falls 3 residues short of the CDR3 end, and the missing part is taken from the germline J gene. V usage is TRBV10-2 and J usage is TRBJ2-1; 11 bases are a match to TRBD2. Trimming at V came to 5 bases and at J to 5 bases, leaving 8 bases not matched to a gene. This CDR3 is 16 amino acids long. The germline gives CDR1 WSHSY, CDR2 SAAADI. This CDR3 is CASSPLPGLADNEQFF. The sequenced CDR3 bases are TGCGCCAGCAGTCCCCTCCCGGGACTAGCGGACAATGAG.

Notes on this clone: The read terminates 3 residues ahead of where the CDR3 ends, so the germline J gene completes it. The rearrangement uses TRBV19 and TRBJ1-1; D uncertain. Per the germline V gene, CDR1 is LNHDA and CDR2 is SQIVND (reference sequence). The CDR3 runs to 11 residues. CDR3 protein: CASSPPGEAFF. CDR3 DNA, as far as it was read: TGTGCCAGTAGTCCCCCCGGGGAA.

Turning to this clone: The CDR3 is cut off 3 residues early in the read; its end comes from the germline J gene. The J gene is TRBJ1-5, the V gene TRBV19; the D gene is possibly TRBD1 (5 bases). The ends were cut back, 8 bases at V and 5 bases at J, with 13 bases in the middle. Germline V gene sequence: CDR1 LNHDA, CDR2 SQIVND (reference sequence). The CDR3 spans 13 residues. The CDR3: CASHFGGYQPQHF. The sequenced CDR3 bases are TGTGCCAGTCATTTCGGGGGTTATCAGCCC. The variable domain in full, completed from reference TRBV19 and TRBJ1-5, reads DGGITQSPKYLFRKEGQNVTLSCEQNLNHDAMYWYRQDPGQGLRLIYYSQIVNDFQKGDIAEGYSVSREKKESFPLTVTSAQKNPTAFYLCASHFGGYQPQHFGDGTRLSIL.

Note on this clone: The read stops 3 residues short of the end of the CDR3; the missing end is completed from the germline J gene. This sequence joins TRBV5-6 and TRBJ2-5; the D gene is possibly TRBD1 (5 bases). V lost 0 bases to trimming and J lost 5 bases, with 11 bases between them. CDR3 length: 14 amino acids. The germline CDR1 and CDR2 sequences are SGHDT and YYEEEE. The part of the CDR3 DNA that was read is TGTGCCAGCAGCTTGGACAGGTCGTGGGAGACC. Its translation: CASSLDRSWET. The whole CDR3 protein reads CASSLDRSWETQYF.

Notes on this clone: The sequence runs out 3 residues before the end of the CDR3; the remainder is reconstructed from the germline J gene. The chain links TRBV29-1 to TRBJ1-2; TRBD1 matches 8 bases. Germline-derived CDR1 and CDR2 are SQVTM and ANQGSEA. The CDR3 consists of 12 residues. J gave up 4 bases and V 5 bases, and 3 bases lay outside the gene matches. The DNA read from the CDR3 is TGCAGCGTTTACGGGACAGGCTATGGC. Protein sequence: CSVYGTGYG. The whole CDR3 region reads CSVYGTGYGYTF.

Remarks on this clone: The missing CDR3 end, 3 residues past where the read stops, is filled in from the germline J gene. The chain uses TRBV7-2 and TRBJ1-1; no clear D. The CDR3 loop spans 15 amino acids. Germline CDR1 is SGHTA and CDR2 is FQGNSA. V was clipped by 4 bases and J by 1 base, with 13 bases between them. The CDR3 sequence: CASSYGLMKNTEAFF. Partial CDR3 DNA: TGTGCCAGCAGCTACGGGTTAATGAAGAACACTGAA.

To note about this clone: The read ends 3 residues before the CDR3 terminus; that terminus is restored from the germline J gene. This sequence joins TRBV7-9 and TRBJ2-7; 7 nucleotides match TRBD2. The CDR3 consists of 13 residues. Unmatched junction bases numbered 6, after V lost 5 bases and J lost 5 bases. CDR1 is SEHNR, CDR2 FQNEAQ, per germline (reference sequence). Incomplete CDR3 DNA: TGTGCCAGCAGCGACCGGGGGGTGCACGAG. This encodes CASSDRGVHE. The full CDR3 is CASSDRGVHEQYF.

On this clone: The read finishes 3 residues shy of the CDR3 end, and the germline J gene is used to complete it. The rearrangement joins TRBV2 to TRBJ1-5; D is perhaps TRBD1 (5 bases). Germline V gives CDR1 SNHLY, CDR2 FYNNEI. This CDR3 spans 16 amino acids. V lost 0 bases to trimming and J lost 3 bases, with 12 bases between them. CDR3 in amino acids: CASSEAGAGNNQPQHF. Incomplete CDR3 DNA: TGTGCCAGCAGTGAAGCTGGGGCAGGGAACAATCAGCCC.

Comments on this clone: The read terminates 3 residues ahead of where the CDR3 ends, so the germline J gene completes it. The J gene is TRBJ2-1, the V gene TRBV19; 9 nucleotides match TRBD2. From germline, CDR1 is LNHDA and CDR2 SQIVND (reference sequence). V was clipped by 5 bases and J by 8 bases; unmatched bases: 10. The CDR3 totals 15 residues. The sequenced part of the CDR3 DNA is TGTGCCAGTAGTTTGACTGCAGCGGGAGGCTATGAG. It translates to CASSLTAAGGYE. Given in full, the CDR3 is CASSLTAAGGYEQFF.

Concerning this clone itself: The CDR3 goes on 3 residues after the read ends, and that part is filled in from the germline J gene. The rearrangement links TRBV5-1 to TRBJ2-1; D uncertain. This CDR3 comprises 15 residues. The germline V gene has CDR1 SGHRS and CDR2 YFSETQ. V was trimmed by 4 bases and J by 1 base, leaving 12 bases between them. The DNA read from the CDR3 is TGCGCCAGCAGCCAAGTGGCCTCTTCCTACAATGAG. Translated, it gives CASSQVASSYNE. The whole CDR3 is CASSQVASSYNEQFF.

Turning to this clone: The read finishes 3 residues shy of the CDR3 end, and the germline J gene is used to complete it. The chain has TRBV20-1 and TRBJ2-7; 7 nucleotides align to TRBD2. The germline V gene encodes CDR1 DFQATT and CDR2 SNEGSKA (reference sequence). The junction had 11 bases not matched to a gene; V was cut back by 3 bases and J by 0 bases. CDR3 size: 16 residues. The CDR3 DNA, read in part, is TGCAGTGCTAGTGGGGCCCCTAGCGGTCCCTCCTACGAG. Translating it yields CSASGAPSGPSYE. The full CDR3 sequence reads CSASGAPSGPSYEQYF.

Points on this clone: The read falls 3 residues short of the CDR3 end, and the missing part is taken from the germline J gene. The J gene is TRBJ2-1, the V gene TRBV7-9, with D unresolved. From germline, CDR1 is SEHNR and CDR2 FQNEAQ (reference sequence). This CDR3 has 14 residues. Deletions cut 1 base from V and 4 bases from J, with 8 bases between. The chain's CDR3 is CASSLVPGYNEQFF. The part of the CDR3 DNA that was read is TGTGCCAGCAGCTTAGTTCCCGGGTACAATGAG.

As regards this clone: The read ends 3 residues before the CDR3 terminus; that terminus is restored from the germline J gene. V gene TRBV30 combines with J gene TRBJ2-7, with no clear D. Germline assignment: CDR1 GTSNPN and CDR2 SVGIG (reference sequence). This CDR3 is 12 amino acids long. V was shortened by 0 bases and J by 2 bases, with 5 bases between the two germline ends. CDR3 bases read: TGTGCCTGGAGTGTTACAACCTACGAG. Translated, it gives CAWSVTTYE. In full, the CDR3 reads CAWSVTTYEQYF.

Concerning this clone: The read comes to an end 3 residues before the CDR3 does, leaving the germline J gene to fill in the end. This chain joins TRBV2 and TRBJ1-1; D is unresolved. The CDR3 spans 12 residues. Trimming took off 4 bases at V and 0 bases at J, with 3 bases between the two ends. Germline V gene sequence: CDR1 SNHLY, CDR2 FYNNEI. CDR3 loop: CASSALNTEAFF. The CDR3 bases that were read are TGTGCCAGCAGTGCTCTGAACACTGAA.

Remarks on this clone: The missing CDR3 end, 3 residues past where the read stops, is filled in from the germline J gene. The chain is built from TRBV12-3 or TRBV12-4 and TRBJ2-7, with 8 positions matching TRBD1. The CDR3 covers 14 residues. Germline trimming cut 5 bases from V and 4 bases from J; bases unmatched to any gene: 7. This CDR3 reads CASSPPDRDYEQYF. The DNA read from the CDR3 is TGTGCCAGCAGTCCCCCGGACAGGGATTACGAG.

Concerning this clone: With the read ending 3 residues before the CDR3 end, the germline J gene is used to fill in that end. This sequence joins TRBV6-4 and TRBJ1-3; tentative D call: TRBD1 (5 bases). Trimming cost V 3 bases and J 0 bases, with 12 bases left between them. Germline assignment: CDR1 MRHNA and CDR2 SNTAGT. The CDR3 covers 16 residues. The CDR3 is CASSESSGSSGNTIYF. The CDR3 bases that were read are TGTGCCAGCAGTGAGAGCTCAGGGTCCTCTGGAAACACC.

Worth noting for this clone: Coverage ceases 3 residues before the CDR3 finishes, and the germline J gene fills in the end. This chain uses TRBV27 with TRBJ1-1; perhaps TRBD1 as D (6 bases). Germline CDR1 is MNHEY and CDR2 is SMNVEV (reference sequence). This CDR3 spans 14 amino acids. V shed 2 bases and J shed 5 bases, with 12 bases lying between them. CDR3 sequence reads: CASSLTPDRTEAFF. The sequenced CDR3 bases are TGTGCCAGCAGTTTAACGCCTGACAGGACTGAA.